These 30 T cell receptor beta chains were sequenced from one sample in a study of read filtering for tumor transcriptome and immune sequencing. The library was built from roughly 400 ng RNA with molecular barcoded adaptors for alpha/delta and beta/gamma chains. TCRdb processed the reads anew with MiXCR; each CDR3 protein has one entry. The table records about 86,000 distinct CDR3 sequences, roughly an eighth of them present only once. Material for sequencing was a population of CD138-negative cells sorted from bone marrow. These receptors came from a donor at least 40 years old with multiple myeloma.

There are many counts of this clonotype. V and J are TRBV5-8 and TRBJ1-2; a weak D match, TRBD1 (6 bases). The germline CDR1 and CDR2 sequences are SGHTS and YDEGEE. This CDR3 spans 15 amino acids. Trimming took 2 bases from V and 6 from J, leaving 17 bases between them. Here the CDR3 DNA reads TGTGCCAGCAGCTTATACCCTCGACAGGACGATGGCTACACCTTC. Encoded protein: CASSLYPRQDDGYTF.

Only a few counts were recorded for this clonotype. One junction end disagrees with the germline gene, perhaps due to a read error. The V and J genes are TRBV6-2 or TRBV6-3 and TRBJ2-1; D is possibly TRBD2 (6 bases). The CDR3 has 15 residues. Germline CDR1 MNHEY, CDR2 SVGEGT. CDR3 amino acids: CASSPSGSSYDEQFF. The DNA of the CDR3 is TGTGCCAGCAGCCCCTCCGGGAGCTCCTACGATGAGCAGTTCTTC.

The table lists this clonotype with many counts. The chain recombines TRBV3-1 with TRBJ2-5; D ambiguous. Trimming shortened V by 3 bases and J by 1 base, and 12 bases separated the two germline ends. CDR3 size: 15 residues. The germline CDR1 and CDR2 sequences are LGHDT and YNNKEL (reference sequence). The CDR3 loop reads CASSQSYGPQETQYF. CDR3 nucleotide sequence: TGTGCCAGCAGCCAGAGTTATGGGCCCCAAGAGACCCAGTACTTC.

In this sample, this clonotype turned up many times. The V call is TRBV7-9, the J call TRBJ2-5; no clear D. Trimming pared 3 bases from V and 5 bases from J, leaving 7 bases between. The germline gives CDR1 SEHNR, CDR2 FQNEAQ (reference sequence). The CDR3 has 12 amino acids. The CDR3 here is CASSFHMETQYF. The CDR3 bases are TGTGCCAGCAGCTTCCATATGGAGACCCAGTACTTC.

Only a few counts were recorded for this clonotype. An end of the junction does not agree with germline; a read error may underlie this. The chain uses TRBV27 and TRBJ1-2; 7 positions match TRBD1. Germline lookup yields CDR1 MNHEY and CDR2 SMNVEV (reference sequence). This CDR3 is built from 14 residues. CDR3 residues: CASSLMRGLDGCTF. The CDR3, as DNA: TGTGCCAGCAGTTTAATGAGGGGGCTGGATGGCTGCACCTTC.

This clonotype has only a few counts. This could be a read error, since a much larger clone is one nucleotide away. The chain joins TRBV29-1 to TRBJ1-1, with a possible D match to TRBD1 (6 bases). The CDR3 is 13 amino acids. Germline CDR1 and CDR2: SQVTM and ANQGSEA. V was shortened by 6 bases and J by 0 bases, with 11 bases between the two germline ends. CDR3: CSVRGDMNTEAFF. The CDR3 DNA reads as TGCAGCGTGAGGGGGGACATGAACACTGAAGCTTTCTTT.

At least ten counts were recorded for this clonotype. The chain recombines TRBV20-1 with TRBJ2-1; D is unclear. This CDR3 comprises 14 residues. Between the trimmed V and J ends, which lost 6 bases and 0 bases, there was a span of 12 bases. CDR1 DFQATT and CDR2 SNEGSKA come from the germline V gene (reference sequence). This CDR3 is CSATRSASYNEQFF. The CDR3 DNA sequence: TGCAGTGCCACAAGGTCGGCCTCCTACAATGAGCAGTTCTTC.

This clonotype was seen at least ten times. The J gene is TRBJ2-1, the V gene TRBV20-1; 7 bases match TRBD1. CDR1 DFQATT and CDR2 SNEGSKA come from the germline V gene (reference sequence). Trimming cost V 6 bases and J 7 bases; bases outside gene matches: 15. The CDR3 is 15 amino acids. CDR3 sequence reads: CSAHPGQLIGNEQFF. DNA of the CDR3: TGCAGTGCCCACCCGGGACAGCTAATAGGTAATGAGCAGTTCTTC.

The V gene is TRBV6-5, the J gene TRBJ1-1; no clear D. In germline, CDR1 is MNHEY, CDR2 SVGAGI. V dropped 8 bases and J dropped 8 bases, with 12 bases sitting between them. This CDR3 comprises 11 residues. This CDR3 reads CASSSRAEAFF. The CDR3 DNA is TGTGCCAGCTCCTCTAGGGCAGAAGCTTTCTTT.

This clonotype was observed a few times. A far larger clone is only one base removed, so a read error is likely. This rearrangement joins TRBV7-3 to TRBJ2-2; no firm D call. Germline CDR1 reads SGHTA; CDR2 reads FQGTGA. The CDR3 is made up of 15 amino acids. Here the CDR3 reads CTSSLRTANTGELFF. DNA of the CDR3: TGTACCAGCAGCTTACGAACAGCGAACACCGGGGAGCTGTTTTTT.

This clonotype has a count of ten or more. The chain uses TRBV20-1 and TRBJ2-3, with TRBD2 matching 7 bases. The germline V gene has CDR1 DFQATT and CDR2 SNEGSKA (reference sequence). This CDR3 spans 14 amino acids. The V and J ends lost 0 bases and 8 bases, in that order; junction bases with no gene match: 8. The CDR3 loop is CSARDRDYGGTQYF. The CDR3 DNA reads TGCAGTGCTAGAGATCGGGACTACGGGGGTACGCAGTATTTT.

The CDR3 coding sequence is TGCGCCAGCAGCTTCCCGGCCGGAACTGAAGCTTTCTTT. This gives the protein CASSFPAGTEAFF. This chain uses TRBV5-1 with TRBJ1-1; no clear D. CDR3 length: 13 residues. V was cut by 2 bases and J by 5 bases, with 10 bases left in between. Germline-derived CDR1 and CDR2 are SGHRS and YFSETQ.

This clonotype showed up many times. The chain links TRBV19 to TRBJ2-1; no firm D call. V gave up 2 bases and J gave up 10 bases, with 9 bases separating them. Germline V CDR1 and CDR2: LNHDA, SQIVND (reference sequence). This CDR3 contains 12 residues. The chain's CDR3 is CASSIYGREQFF. CDR3 nucleotides: TGTGCCAGTAGTATATATGGCCGCGAGCAGTTCTTC.

This clonotype was recorded many times. In DNA, the CDR3 is TGTGCCTGGACCGGGGGGTCGGACGTAACAGATACGCAGTATTTT. Its translation: CAWTGGSDVTDTQYF. V gene TRBV30 combines with J gene TRBJ2-3; 7 bases agree with TRBD2. Germline CDR1 reads GTSNPN; CDR2 reads SVGIG (reference sequence). With V trimmed by 4 bases and J by 3 bases, 10 bases remained unmatched. The CDR3 totals 15 residues.

As to this clonotype: With only one base between it and a far larger clone, this is likely a read error. V gene TRBV7-3 combines with J gene TRBJ2-1, with a possible D match to TRBD1 (6 bases). The CDR3 is 16 amino acids. CDR1 is SGHTA, CDR2 FQGTGA, per germline. Here the CDR3 DNA reads TGTGCCAGCAGCCCCAGGGGTGCGAGCTCCTACAATGAGCAGATCTTC. Amino acid sequence: CASSPRGASSYNEQIF.

This clonotype appeared many times. This chain connects TRBV5-4 to TRBJ2-1; 11 nucleotides align to TRBD2. V was clipped by 4 bases and J by 4 bases; unmatched bases: 4. CDR3 length equals 15 residues. CDR1 is SGHNT and CDR2 is YYREEE in the germline V gene (reference sequence). The CDR3 sequence is CASSPTSGNYNEQFF. CDR3 nucleotide sequence: TGTGCCAGCAGCCCGACTAGCGGGAATTACAATGAGCAGTTCTTC.

In its sample, this clonotype was seen many times. The V gene is TRBV5-1, the J gene TRBJ1-5, with TRBD1 matching over 7 bases. CDR3 length equals 13 residues. Germline assignment: CDR1 SGHRS and CDR2 YFSETQ. Trimming removed 0 bases from V and 6 bases from J; junction bases left unmatched: 0. CDR3 bases: TGCGCCAGCAGCTTGGGGGACAGTCAGCCCCAGCATTTT. Its protein is CASSLGDSQPQHF.

This clonotype occurred many times. The chain couples TRBV2 to TRBJ2-7; perhaps TRBD1 as D (6 bases). Germline CDR1 reads SNHLY; CDR2 reads FYNNEI. V dropped 8 bases and J dropped 2 bases, with 10 bases sitting between them. The CDR3 runs 12 residues. The CDR3, as DNA: TGTGCCAGCGCGACAGGAGCCTACGAGCAGTACTTC. Translated, it gives CASATGAYEQYF.

This clonotype was recorded at least ten times. The rearrangement links TRBV2 to TRBJ2-7, with 9 bases lining up with TRBD1. The V gene end was trimmed by 5 bases and the J gene end by 4 bases; junction bases not matched to a gene: 6. CDR1 is SNHLY, CDR2 FYNNEI, per germline. This CDR3 region has 14 residues. The CDR3 nucleotides are TGTGCCAGCAGTCCCGGGACAGGGACATACGAGCAGTACTTC. It is translated as CASSPGTGTYEQYF.

With regard to this clonotype: A read error may be the cause here, since a much bigger clone is one base away. The chain carries TRBV28 and TRBJ1-6; D is perhaps TRBD1 (6 bases). V lost 5 bases and J 7 bases, leaving 18 bases between the germline ends. CDR1 is MDHEN, CDR2 SYDVKM, per germline. This CDR3 is 16 amino acids long. CDR3 bases: TGTGCCAGCAGTCCCCTCACAGGGTTCGAGAATTCACCCCTCCACTTT. This translates into CASSPLTGFENSPLHF.

This clonotype was detected only a few times. The V gene is TRBV7-3, the J gene TRBJ2-3, with 8 positions matching TRBD2. After removal of 3 bases from V and 4 bases from J, the junction contained 9 bases not matched to a gene. There are 16 residues in the CDR3. CDR1 is SGHTA, CDR2 FQGTGA, per germline. CDR3 sequence reads: CASSFLAGSDADTQYF. The CDR3 region has the DNA TGTGCCAGCAGCTTCTTAGCGGGAAGTGATGCAGATACGCAGTATTTT. Using reference TRBV7-3 and TRBJ2-3 for the parts outside the CDR3, the full variable domain is GAGVSQTPSNKVTEKGKYVELRCDPISGHTALYWYRQSLGQGPEFLIYFQGTGAADDSGLPNDRFFAVRPEGSVSTLKIQRTERGDSAVYLCASSFLAGSDADTQYFGPGTRLTVL.

This clonotype appeared many times. The chain links TRBV3-1 to TRBJ2-2; D uncertain. The CDR3 covers 12 residues. Germline loops: CDR1 LGHDT, CDR2 YNNKEL (reference sequence). V was trimmed by 3 bases and J by 7 bases, leaving 6 bases between them. CDR3 protein: CASSHVSGELFF. The DNA of the CDR3 is TGTGCCAGCAGCCATGTCAGCGGGGAGCTGTTTTTT.

This clonotype was picked up many times. The chain employs TRBV5-1 and TRBJ2-7, with 8 bases lining up with TRBD2. The ends lost 0 bases at V and 0 bases at J; junction bases unmatched: 2. Per the germline V gene, CDR1 is SGHRS and CDR2 is YFSETQ. The CDR3 is 15 amino acids. The CDR3 loop reads CASSLDTSGSYEQYF. Written as DNA, the CDR3 is TGCGCCAGCAGCTTGGATACTAGCGGCTCCTACGAGCAGTACTTC. The full variable domain, with the rest looked up from reference TRBV5-1 and TRBJ2-7, is KAGVTQTPRYLIKTRGQQVTLSCSPISGHRSVSWYQQTPGQGLQFLFEYFSETQRNKGNFPGRFSGRQFSNSRSEMNVSTLELGDSALYLCASSLDTSGSYEQYFGPGTRLTVT.

This clonotype was picked up many times. The gene calls are TRBV6-2 or TRBV6-3 and TRBJ2-1; 8 nucleotides match TRBD2. The CDR3 length is 16 residues. Per germline, CDR1 MNHEY and CDR2 SVGEGT. The V gene end was trimmed by 7 bases and the J gene end by 10 bases; junction bases not matched to a gene: 18. DNA of the CDR3: TGTGCCAGCATCCCAGCGGGGGCTTCCCTCCGGGGGGAGCAGTTCTTC. It specifies CASIPAGASLRGEQFF.

J is TRBJ2-7 and V is TRBV29-1; 10 positions agree with TRBD2. V trimming: 6 bases; J trimming: 1 base; junction bases outside the gene matches: 9. There are 15 residues in the CDR3. Germline CDR1 SQVTM, CDR2 ANQGSEA. CDR3 sequence reads: CSVGPSSGGSYEQYF. The CDR3 DNA is TGCAGCGTGGGCCCCTCTAGCGGGGGATCCTACGAGCAGTACTTC.

This clonotype showed up just a few times. The rearrangement joins TRBV29-1 to TRBJ2-1; D remains ambiguous. CDR3 length: 14 residues. Germline CDR1 is SQVTM and CDR2 is ANQGSEA. Trimming left V 2 bases short and J 0 bases short, with 8 bases between. The CDR3 DNA reads as TGCAGCGTTGAACTCTGGGTCTCCTACAATGAGCAGTTCTTC. Translated, it gives CSVELWVSYNEQFF.

The sample holds many counts of this clonotype. The chain couples TRBV5-6 to TRBJ2-1, with 10 bases that match TRBD2. This CDR3 spans 16 amino acids. V dropped 3 bases and J dropped 7; count of bases not matched to a gene: 10. The V gene's germline CDR1 is SGHDT and CDR2 YYEEEE. CDR3: CASSSRRTSGRNEQFF. The CDR3 DNA follows: TGTGCCAGCAGCTCGCGTCGGACTAGCGGAAGGAATGAGCAGTTCTTC.

This clonotype was found many times. The gene calls are TRBV29-1 and TRBJ2-3, with D possibly being TRBD1 (5 bases). Trimming removed 4 bases from V and 2 bases from J, with 10 bases in between. The CDR3 runs 13 residues. CDR1 SQVTM and CDR2 ANQGSEA come from the germline V gene. CDR3 in amino acids: CSVGGLFTDTQYF. The DNA for the CDR3 is TGCAGCGTTGGGGGCCTATTCACAGATACGCAGTATTTT.

This clonotype was detected ten times or more. The CDR3 DNA reads TGTGCCTGGAGTGGGACAGGGGGCGAGGGCTACACCTTC. Translation: CAWSGTGGEGYTF. The V call is TRBV30, the J call TRBJ1-2; 11 nucleotides align to TRBD1. V gave up 1 base and J gave up 8 bases; unmatched junction bases: 3. Germline V gene sequence: CDR1 GTSNPN, CDR2 SVGIG (reference sequence). The CDR3 extends over 13 amino acids.

This clonotype came up a few times. Being one base from a much bigger clone, this may be a read error. The chain joins TRBV12-3 or TRBV12-4 to TRBJ2-3, with D perhaps matching TRBD1 or TRBD2 (5 bases each). V shed 8 bases and J shed 2 bases, with 14 bases lying between them. The CDR3 sequence is 14 residues long. For the CDR3, the DNA is TGTGCCAGCTCTGGGGGATCCCACACAGATACGCAGTATTTT. As protein: CASSGGSHTDTQYF.